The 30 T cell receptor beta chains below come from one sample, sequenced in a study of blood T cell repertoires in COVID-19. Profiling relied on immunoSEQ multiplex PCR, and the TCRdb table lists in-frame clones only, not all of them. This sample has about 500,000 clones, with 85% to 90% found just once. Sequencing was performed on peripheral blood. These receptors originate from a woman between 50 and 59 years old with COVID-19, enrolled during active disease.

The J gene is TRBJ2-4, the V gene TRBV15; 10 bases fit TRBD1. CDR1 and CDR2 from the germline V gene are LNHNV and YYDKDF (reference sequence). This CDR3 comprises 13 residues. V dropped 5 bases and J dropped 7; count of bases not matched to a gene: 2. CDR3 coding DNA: TGTGCCACCAGCTGGGGACAGGGGAACATTCAGTACTTC. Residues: CATSWGQGNIQYF.

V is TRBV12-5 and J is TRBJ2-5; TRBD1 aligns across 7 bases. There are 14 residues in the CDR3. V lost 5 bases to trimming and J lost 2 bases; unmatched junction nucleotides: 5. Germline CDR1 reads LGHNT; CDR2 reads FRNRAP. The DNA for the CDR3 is TGTGCTAGTGGTCCCGGGACAGCACAAGAGACCCAGTACTTC. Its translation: CASGPGTAQETQYF.

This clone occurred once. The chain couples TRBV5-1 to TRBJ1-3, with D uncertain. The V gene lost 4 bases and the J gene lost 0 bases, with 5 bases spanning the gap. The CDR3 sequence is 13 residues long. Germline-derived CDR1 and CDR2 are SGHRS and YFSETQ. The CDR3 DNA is TGCGCCAGCAGCGTTTACTCTGGAAACACCATATATTTT. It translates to CASSVYSGNTIYF.

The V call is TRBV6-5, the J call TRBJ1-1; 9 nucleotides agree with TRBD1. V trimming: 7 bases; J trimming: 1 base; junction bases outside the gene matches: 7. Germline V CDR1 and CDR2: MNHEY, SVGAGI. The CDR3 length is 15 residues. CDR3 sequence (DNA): TGTGCCAGCACTTGGGACAGGGCATCGAACACTGAAGCTTTCTTT. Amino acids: CASTWDRASNTEAFF.

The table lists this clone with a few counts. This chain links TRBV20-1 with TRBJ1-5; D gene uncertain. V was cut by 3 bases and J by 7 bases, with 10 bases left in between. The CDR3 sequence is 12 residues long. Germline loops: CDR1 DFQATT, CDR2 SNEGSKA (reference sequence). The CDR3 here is CSASWEGQPQHF. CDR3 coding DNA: TGCAGTGCTAGTTGGGAGGGCCAGCCCCAGCATTTT.

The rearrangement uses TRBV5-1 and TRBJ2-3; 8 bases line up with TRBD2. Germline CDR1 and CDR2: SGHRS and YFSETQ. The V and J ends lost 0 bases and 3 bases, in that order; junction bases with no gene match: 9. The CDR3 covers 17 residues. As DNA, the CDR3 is TGCGCCAGCAGCTTGGCAGATTTGGCTAGCGGGACAGATACGCAGTATTTT. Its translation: CASSLADLASGTDTQYF.

DNA for the CDR3: TGTGCCAGTAGACCCGGGGGAGCCCGTGGCGCAGATACGCAGTATTTT. This encodes CASRPGGARGADTQYF. The rearrangement links TRBV19 to TRBJ2-3, with D perhaps matching TRBD2 (6 bases). The CDR3 is 16 residues long. The germline gives CDR1 LNHDA, CDR2 SQIVND (reference sequence). Trimming pared 6 bases from V and 4 bases from J, leaving 20 bases between.

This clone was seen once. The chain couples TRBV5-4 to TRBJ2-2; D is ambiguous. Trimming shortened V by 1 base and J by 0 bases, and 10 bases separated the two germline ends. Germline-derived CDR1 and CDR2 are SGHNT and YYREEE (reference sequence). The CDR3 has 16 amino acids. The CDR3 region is CASSLKTASNTGELFF. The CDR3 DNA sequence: TGTGCCAGCAGCTTGAAAACAGCCTCGAACACCGGGGAGCTGTTTTTT.

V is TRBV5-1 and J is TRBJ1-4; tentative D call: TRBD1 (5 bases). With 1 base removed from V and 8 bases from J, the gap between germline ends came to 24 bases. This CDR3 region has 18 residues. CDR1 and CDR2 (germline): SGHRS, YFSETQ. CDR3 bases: TGCGCCAGCAGCTTGAGGGGACGGCCGCGGGGAAGGTGGGAAAAACTGTTTTTT. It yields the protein CASSLRGRPRGRWEKLFF.

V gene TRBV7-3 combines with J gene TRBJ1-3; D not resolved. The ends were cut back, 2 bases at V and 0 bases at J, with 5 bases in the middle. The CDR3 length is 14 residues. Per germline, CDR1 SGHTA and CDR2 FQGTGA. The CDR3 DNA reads TGTGCCAGCAGCTTAGGCCTCTCTGGAAACACCATATATTTT. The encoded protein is CASSLGLSGNTIYF.

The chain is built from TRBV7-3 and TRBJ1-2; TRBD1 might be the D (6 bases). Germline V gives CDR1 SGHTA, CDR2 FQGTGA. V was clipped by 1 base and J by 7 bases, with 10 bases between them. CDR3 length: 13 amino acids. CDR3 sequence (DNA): TGTGCCAGCAGCTTAAACAGGGTTGGTGGCTACACCTTC. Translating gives CASSLNRVGGYTF.

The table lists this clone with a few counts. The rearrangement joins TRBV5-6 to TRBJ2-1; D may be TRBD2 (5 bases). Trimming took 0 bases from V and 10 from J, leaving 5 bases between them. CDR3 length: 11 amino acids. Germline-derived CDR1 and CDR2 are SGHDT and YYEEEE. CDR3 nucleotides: TGTGCCAGCAGCTTGGCGGGGGAGCAGTTCTTC. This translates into CASSLAGEQFF.

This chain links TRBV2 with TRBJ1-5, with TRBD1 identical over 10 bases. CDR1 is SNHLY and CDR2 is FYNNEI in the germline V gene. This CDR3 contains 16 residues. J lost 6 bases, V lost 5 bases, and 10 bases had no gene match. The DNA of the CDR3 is TGTGCCAGCAGTACCCAAAGACAGGGGGCTAGTCAGCCCCAGCATTTT. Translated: CASSTQRQGASQPQHF. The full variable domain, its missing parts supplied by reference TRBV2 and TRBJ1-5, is EPEVTQTPSHQVTQMGQEVILRCVPISNHLYFYWYRQILGQKVEFLVSFYNNEISEKSEIFDDQFSVERPDGSNFTLKIRSTKLEDSAMYFCASSTQRQGASQPQHFGDGTRLSIL.

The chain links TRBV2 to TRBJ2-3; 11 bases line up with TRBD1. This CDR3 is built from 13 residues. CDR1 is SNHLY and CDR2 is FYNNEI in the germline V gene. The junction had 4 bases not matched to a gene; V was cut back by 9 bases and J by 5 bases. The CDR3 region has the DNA TGTGCCAGAAGGACAGGGGGCGAAGATACGCAGTATTTT. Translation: CARRTGGEDTQYF.

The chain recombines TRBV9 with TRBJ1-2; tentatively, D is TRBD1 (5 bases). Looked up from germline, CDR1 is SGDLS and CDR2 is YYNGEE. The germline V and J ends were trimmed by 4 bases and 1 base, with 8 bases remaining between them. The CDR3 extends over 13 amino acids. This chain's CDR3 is CASSQTDNYGYTF. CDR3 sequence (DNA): TGTGCCAGCAGCCAGACAGATAACTATGGCTACACCTTC.

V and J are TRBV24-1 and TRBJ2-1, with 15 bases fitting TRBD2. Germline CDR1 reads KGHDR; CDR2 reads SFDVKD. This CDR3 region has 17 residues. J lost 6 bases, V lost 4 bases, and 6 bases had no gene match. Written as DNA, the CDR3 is TGTGCCACCAGTGACAAAGGACTAGCGGGGGGGGGCAATGAGCAGTTCTTC. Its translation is CATSDKGLAGGGNEQFF.

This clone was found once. The CDR3: CASSLVTGSYEQYF. CDR3 coding DNA: TGTGCCAGCAGCTTGGTGACAGGTTCCTACGAGCAGTACTTC. The gene calls are TRBV5-6 and TRBJ2-7; D perhaps matches TRBD1 (6 bases). This CDR3 contains 14 residues. Germline CDR1 is SGHDT and CDR2 is YYEEEE. V was shortened by 0 bases and J by 1 base, with 8 bases between the two germline ends.

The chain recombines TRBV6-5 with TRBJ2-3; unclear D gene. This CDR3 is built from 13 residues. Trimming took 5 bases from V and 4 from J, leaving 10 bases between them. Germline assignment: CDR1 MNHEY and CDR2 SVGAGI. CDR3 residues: CASSPDTPDTQYF. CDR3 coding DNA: TGTGCCAGCAGTCCCGACACACCAGATACGCAGTATTTT.

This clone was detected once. As DNA, the CDR3 is TGTGCCAGCAGTCTTGGCCCAGGGTTTACTGGAAACACCATATATTTT. It translates to CASSLGPGFTGNTIYF. This chain connects TRBV28 to TRBJ1-3; tentatively, D is TRBD1 (5 bases). Germline V gives CDR1 MDHEN, CDR2 SYDVKM. Trimming took 5 bases from V and 2 from J, leaving 16 bases between them. This CDR3 is built from 16 residues. Together with reference TRBV28 and TRBJ1-3, the CDR3 gives the full variable domain: DVKVTQSSRYLVKRTGEKVFLECVQDMDHENMFWYRQDPGLGLRLIYFSYDVKMKEKGDIPEGYSVSREKKERFSLILESASTNQTSMYLCASSLGPGFTGNTIYFGEGSWLTVV.

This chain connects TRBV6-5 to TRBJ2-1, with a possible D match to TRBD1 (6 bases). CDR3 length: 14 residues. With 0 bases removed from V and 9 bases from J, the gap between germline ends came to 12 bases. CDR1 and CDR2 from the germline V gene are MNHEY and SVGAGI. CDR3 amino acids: CASSYSISRGEQFF. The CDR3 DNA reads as TGTGCCAGCAGTTACTCGATTAGCAGGGGTGAGCAGTTCTTC.

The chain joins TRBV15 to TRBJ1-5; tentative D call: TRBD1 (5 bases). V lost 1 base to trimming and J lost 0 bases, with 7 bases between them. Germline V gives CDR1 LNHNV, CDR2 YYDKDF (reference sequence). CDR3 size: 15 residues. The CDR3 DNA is TGTGCCACCAGCAGAGGACAGCTTAGCAATCAGCCCCAGCATTTT. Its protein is CATSRGQLSNQPQHF.

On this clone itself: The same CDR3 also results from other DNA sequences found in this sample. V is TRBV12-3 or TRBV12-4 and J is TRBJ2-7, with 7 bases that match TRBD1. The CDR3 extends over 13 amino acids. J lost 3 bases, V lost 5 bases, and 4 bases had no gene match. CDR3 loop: CASSRNRGYEQYF. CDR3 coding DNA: TGTGCCAGCAGTCGTAACAGGGGCTACGAGCAGTACTTC.

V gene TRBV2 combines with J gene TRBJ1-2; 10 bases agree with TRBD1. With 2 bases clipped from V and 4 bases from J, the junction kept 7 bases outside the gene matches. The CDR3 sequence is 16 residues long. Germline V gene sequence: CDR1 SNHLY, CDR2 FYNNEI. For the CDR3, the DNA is TGTGCCAGCAGTGAATATGGGGGACAGGGGTCCTATGGCTACACCTTC. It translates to CASSEYGGQGSYGYTF.

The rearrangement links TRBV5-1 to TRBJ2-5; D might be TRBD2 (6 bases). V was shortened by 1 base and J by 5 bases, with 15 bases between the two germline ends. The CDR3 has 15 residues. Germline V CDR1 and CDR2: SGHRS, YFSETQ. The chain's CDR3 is CASSLWPGAGETQYF. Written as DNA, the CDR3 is TGCGCCAGCAGCTTGTGGCCGGGTGCGGGGGAGACCCAGTACTTC.

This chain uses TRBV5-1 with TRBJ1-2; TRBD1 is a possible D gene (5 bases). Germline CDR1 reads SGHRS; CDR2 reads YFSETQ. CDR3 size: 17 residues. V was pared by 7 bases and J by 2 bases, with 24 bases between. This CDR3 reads CASPGLGVWVRNYGYTF. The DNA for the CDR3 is TGCGCCAGCCCGGGTTTAGGGGTGTGGGTACGCAACTATGGCTACACCTTC.

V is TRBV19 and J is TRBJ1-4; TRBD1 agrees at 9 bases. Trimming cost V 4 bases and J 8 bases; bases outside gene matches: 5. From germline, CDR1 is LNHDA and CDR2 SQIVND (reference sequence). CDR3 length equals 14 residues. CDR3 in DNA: TGTGCCAGTAGTAGGGGACAGGGTATAGAAAAACTGTTTTTT. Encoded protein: CASSRGQGIEKLFF. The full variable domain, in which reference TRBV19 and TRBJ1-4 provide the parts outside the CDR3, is DGGITQSPKYLFRKEGQNVTLSCEQNLNHDAMYWYRQDPGQGLRLIYYSQIVNDFQKGDIAEGYSVSREKKESFPLTVTSAQKNPTAFYLCASSRGQGIEKLFFGSGTQLSVL.

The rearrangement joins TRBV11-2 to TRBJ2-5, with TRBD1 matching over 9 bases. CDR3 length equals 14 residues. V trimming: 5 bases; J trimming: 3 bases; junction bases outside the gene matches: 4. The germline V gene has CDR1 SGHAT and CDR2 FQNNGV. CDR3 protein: CASSRDRVKETQYF. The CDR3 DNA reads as TGTGCCAGCAGCAGGGACAGGGTTAAAGAGACCCAGTACTTC. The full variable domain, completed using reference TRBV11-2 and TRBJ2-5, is EAGVAQSPRYKIIEKRQSVAFWCNPISGHATLYWYQQILGQGPKLLIQFQNNGVVDDSQLPKDRFSAERLKGVDSTLKIQPAKLEDSAVYLCASSRDRVKETQYFGPGTRLLVL.

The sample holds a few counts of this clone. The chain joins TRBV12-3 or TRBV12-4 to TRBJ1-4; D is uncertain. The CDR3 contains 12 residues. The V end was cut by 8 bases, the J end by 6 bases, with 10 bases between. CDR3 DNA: TGTGCCAGCCGTGAGGAAGATGAAAAACTGTTTTTT. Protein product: CASREEDEKLFF.

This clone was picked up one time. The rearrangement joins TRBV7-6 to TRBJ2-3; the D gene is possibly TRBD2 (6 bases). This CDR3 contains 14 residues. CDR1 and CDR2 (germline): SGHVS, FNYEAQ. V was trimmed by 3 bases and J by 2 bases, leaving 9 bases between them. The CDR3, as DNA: TGTGCCAGCAGCTTTAGCGGTTTCACAGATACGCAGTATTTT. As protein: CASSFSGFTDTQYF.

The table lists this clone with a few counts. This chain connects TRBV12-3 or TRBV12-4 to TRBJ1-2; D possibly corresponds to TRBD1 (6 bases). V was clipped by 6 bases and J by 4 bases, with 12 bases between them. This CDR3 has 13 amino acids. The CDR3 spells CASRKQGFYGYTF. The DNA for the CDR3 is TGTGCCAGCAGGAAACAGGGTTTCTATGGCTACACCTTC.